This T cell receptor (beta chain) was identified during a study of blood T cell repertoires in COVID-19. Only in-frame clones appear in the TCRdb table, and some are missing; sequencing was by immunoSEQ multiplex PCR. The sample consists of around 200,000 clones, approximately 88% of them appearing once. Deletions cut 5 bases from V and 3 bases from J, with 18 bases between. Germline CDR1 reads MNHEY; CDR2 reads SVGEGT. This CDR3 spans 16 amino acids. The sequencing sample was made of peripheral blood. The sequence derives from a woman in her thirties or forties with COVID-19, enrolled during active disease. This chain uses TRBV6-2 or TRBV6-3 with TRBJ2-3, with D possibly TRBD2 on 5 matching bases. CDR3 residues: CASSHLRDSGTDTQYF. As DNA, the CDR3 is TGTGCCAGCAGTCACCTCCGGGATAGTGGGACAGATACGCAGTATTTT.